These 21 T cell receptor beta chains came from one sample sequenced in a study of response to subunit inactivated influenza vaccine. One entry per CDR3 protein results from TCRdb running MiXCR on the RT-PCR reads. The data hold about 780,000 distinct CDR3 sequences, with about 18% observed a single time. The material was PBMCs from blood, obtained around 5 days after vaccination. Receptors originate from a man aged 50 to 59 who received an inactivated influenza vaccine.

This clonotype was observed a few times. This sequence joins TRBV11-1 and TRBJ2-5, with a weak D call TRBD1 (5 bases). Trimming removed 5 bases from V and 3 bases from J, with 10 bases in between. CDR3 size: 13 residues. Germline CDR1 reads SGHAT; CDR2 reads FQDESV (reference sequence). CDR3: CASSKQAKETQYF. CDR3 DNA sequence: TGTGCCAGCAGCAAACAGGCAAAAGAGACCCAGTACTTC.

There are many counts of this clonotype. V is TRBV12-3 or TRBV12-4 and J is TRBJ2-1, with 8 bases matching TRBD2. Unmatched junction bases numbered 6, after V lost 6 bases and J lost 5 bases. This CDR3 spans 14 amino acids. In DNA, the CDR3 is TGTGCCAGCAGCCACGGGAGGGTCAACAATGAGCAGTTCTTC. It translates to CASSHGRVNNEQFF.

This clonotype was picked up a small number of times. This chain connects TRBV5-5 to TRBJ2-2, with 7 bases matching TRBD1. V shed 0 bases, J shed 1 base, and the junction held 6 bases outside the gene matches. Germline lookup yields CDR1 SGHKS and CDR2 YYEKEE (reference sequence). The CDR3 covers 17 residues. The CDR3 DNA is TGTGCCAGCAGCTTGGATTTGGGACAGCTGAACACCGGGGAGCTGTTTTTT. Its translation: CASSLDLGQLNTGELFF.

The chain employs TRBV20-1 and TRBJ2-6; D is unclear. The CDR3 extends over 14 amino acids. CDR1 DFQATT and CDR2 SNEGSKA come from the germline V gene (reference sequence). Trimming stripped 6 bases from V and 0 bases from J, with 9 bases between. CDR3 region: CSAPRFSGANVLTF. CDR3 bases: TGCAGTGCCCCGAGATTCTCTGGGGCCAACGTCCTGACTTTC.

The chain joins TRBV29-1 to TRBJ1-1; 9 bases map to TRBD1. J lost 4 bases, V lost 7 bases, and 10 bases had no gene match. Germline loops: CDR1 SQVTM, CDR2 ANQGSEA. This CDR3 is 14 amino acids long. The CDR3 nucleotides are TGCAGCGCCTTCTCCGGGACAGGGATCACTGAAGCTTTCTTT. Its translation: CSAFSGTGITEAFF. Full variable domain (rest looked up from reference TRBV29-1 and TRBJ1-1): SAVISQKPSRDICQRGTSLTIQCQVDSQVTMMFWYRQQPGQSLTLIATANQGSEATYESGFVIDKFPISRPNLTFSTLTVSNMSPEDSSIYLCSAFSGTGITEAFFGQGTRLTVV.

The V gene is TRBV7-3, the J gene TRBJ2-3; 7 bases are a match to TRBD2. Germline trimming cut 0 bases from V and 3 bases from J; bases unmatched to any gene: 3. The CDR3 has 15 amino acids. In germline, CDR1 is SGHTA, CDR2 FQGTGA. CDR3 coding DNA: TGTGCCAGCAGCTTAACGCCGGGAGGAACAGATACGCAGTATTTT. It translates to CASSLTPGGTDTQYF.

This clonotype has more than one count but fewer than ten. The V gene is TRBV29-1, the J gene TRBJ2-7, with D possibly TRBD2 on 5 matching bases. The length of the CDR3 is 15 residues. Germline assignment: CDR1 SQVTM and CDR2 ANQGSEA. Trimming shortened V by 3 bases and J by 4 bases, and 19 bases separated the two germline ends. Here the CDR3 DNA reads TGCAGCGTTGACGGGCTAGCTGGAGCGAGTTACGAGCAGTACTTC. This encodes CSVDGLAGASYEQYF.

This chain connects TRBV11-2 to TRBJ2-7; perhaps TRBD2 as D (6 bases). The CDR3 sequence is 17 residues long. V lost 2 bases and J 1 base, leaving 18 bases between the germline ends. CDR1 is SGHAT and CDR2 is FQNNGV in the germline V gene. The CDR3 here is CASSLNSWSGGSYEQYF. The CDR3 bases are TGTGCCAGCAGCTTAAATAGTTGGAGTGGGGGGTCCTACGAGCAGTACTTC.

The chain has TRBV4-1 and TRBJ2-7; TRBD1 is a possible D gene (6 bases). CDR1 and CDR2 from the germline V gene are MGHRA and YSYEKL. The CDR3 consists of 15 residues. Deletions cut 5 bases from V and 0 bases from J, with 14 bases between. The DNA for the CDR3 is TGCGCCAGCAGCAAACGGACAGTAAGCTCCTACGAGCAGTACTTC. Protein: CASSKRTVSSYEQYF.

This chain joins TRBV28 and TRBJ2-2, with TRBD1 matching over 9 bases. The V segment lost 4 bases and the J segment 4 bases; nucleotides outside the gene matches: 7. The CDR3 has 16 residues. Germline V gene lookup returns CDR1 MDHEN and CDR2 SYDVKM. The CDR3 DNA reads TGTGCCAGCAGTTCCACCGGGACAGGGCGCACCGGGGAGCTGTTTTTT. Its protein is CASSSTGTGRTGELFF. Variable domain in full (rest from reference TRBV28 and TRBJ2-2): DVKVTQSSRYLVKRTGEKVFLECVQDMDHENMFWYRQDPGLGLRLIYFSYDVKMKEKGDIPEGYSVSREKKERFSLILESASTNQTSMYLCASSSTGTGRTGELFFGEGSRLTVL.

The chain carries TRBV20-1 and TRBJ2-3; TRBD2 matches 13 bases. CDR1 and CDR2 (germline): DFQATT, SNEGSKA (reference sequence). This CDR3 has 15 residues. The J segment lost 6 bases and the V segment lost 1 base, leaving 4 bases of the junction unmatched. Here the CDR3 DNA reads TGCAGTGCTAGAGGGACTAGCGGGAGATCGGATACGCAGTATTTT. Protein sequence: CSARGTSGRSDTQYF.

The chain has TRBV5-1 and TRBJ2-3, with 12 bases identical to TRBD1. The germline gives CDR1 SGHRS, CDR2 YFSETQ. After removal of 2 bases from V and 3 bases from J, the junction contained 7 bases not matched to a gene. The CDR3 consists of 17 residues. CDR3 amino acids: CASSLRDRGPRTDTQYF. CDR3 sequence (DNA): TGCGCCAGCAGCTTACGGGACAGGGGGCCTCGGACAGATACGCAGTATTTT.

This clonotype was counted only a few times. The chain uses TRBV5-1 and TRBJ1-1, with TRBD1 identical over 9 bases. The CDR3 covers 13 residues. The germline V gene has CDR1 SGHRS and CDR2 YFSETQ. Unmatched junction bases numbered 4, after V lost 3 bases and J lost 7 bases. The DNA of the CDR3 is TGCGCCAGCAGCTCGGGACAGGGCGGTGAAGCTTTCTTT. Its translation: CASSSGQGGEAFF.

The genes are TRBV5-6 and TRBJ1-6, with D tentatively TRBD1 (5 bases). The germline gives CDR1 SGHDT, CDR2 YYEEEE. Trimming took 4 bases from V and 7 from J, leaving 12 bases between them. The CDR3 runs 14 residues. CDR3 amino acids: CASSLRDSNSPLHF. The CDR3 region has the DNA TGTGCCAGCAGCCTCCGGGACTCAAATTCACCCCTCCACTTT.

V is TRBV20-1 and J is TRBJ2-7; 12 bases agree with TRBD2. Losses at the gene ends were 6 bases for V and 6 bases for J; bases not matched to a gene: 12. CDR3 length: 15 residues. Per germline, CDR1 DFQATT and CDR2 SNEGSKA (reference sequence). The CDR3 loop is CSATQPSGRALEQYF. The DNA of the CDR3 is TGCAGTGCCACCCAACCTAGCGGGAGGGCCCTCGAGCAGTACTTC.

This chain links TRBV7-6 with TRBJ2-1; a possible D gene is TRBD1 (6 bases). The CDR3 runs 17 residues. V was cut by 0 bases and J by 2 bases, with 14 bases left in between. CDR1 is SGHVS and CDR2 is FNYEAQ in the germline V gene. CDR3 amino acids: CASSLAPHRVAYNEQFF. DNA for the CDR3: TGTGCCAGCAGCTTAGCCCCCCACAGGGTGGCCTACAATGAGCAGTTCTTC. Full variable domain (outside the CDR3, taken from reference TRBV7-6 and TRBJ2-1): GAGVSQSPRYKVTKRGQDVALRCDPISGHVSLYWYRQALGQGPEFLTYFNYEAQQDKSGLPNDRFSAERPEGSISTLTIQRTEQRDSAMYRCASSLAPHRVAYNEQFFGPGTRLTVL.

V usage is TRBV20-1 and J usage is TRBJ2-7, with D perhaps TRBD1 (5 bases). V lost 4 bases to trimming and J lost 0 bases, with 13 bases between them. In germline, CDR1 is DFQATT, CDR2 SNEGSKA (reference sequence). This CDR3 region has 14 residues. CDR3 nucleotide sequence: TGCAGTGCTATCGGACATTTCCTCTCCTACGAGCAGTACTTC. It yields the protein CSAIGHFLSYEQYF.

This clonotype was observed at least ten times. The gene calls are TRBV20-1 and TRBJ2-3, with TRBD2 identical over 12 bases. The CDR3 length is 16 residues. With 6 bases clipped from V and 5 bases from J, the junction kept 12 bases outside the gene matches. Germline V CDR1 and CDR2: DFQATT, SNEGSKA (reference sequence). The CDR3 DNA reads TGCAGTGCCCCGTCTAGCGGGAGGGGGGTTCGAGATACGCAGTATTTT. It encodes CSAPSSGRGVRDTQYF.

This clonotype was observed a few times. V is TRBV28 and J is TRBJ1-6; D gene unclear. V shed 3 bases and J shed 0 bases, with 6 bases lying between them. This CDR3 contains 15 residues. From germline, CDR1 is MDHEN and CDR2 SYDVKM. The CDR3 is CASSFDHSYNSPLHF. The CDR3 bases are TGTGCCAGCAGTTTTGACCACTCCTATAATTCACCCCTCCACTTT.

This clonotype was seen a handful of times. The chain couples TRBV29-1 to TRBJ2-1; 7 nucleotides align to TRBD1. Unmatched junction bases numbered 8, after V lost 7 bases and J lost 5 bases. There are 13 residues in the CDR3. Germline CDR1 and CDR2: SQVTM and ANQGSEA. The CDR3 DNA reads as TGCAGCGCTACAGGGGCCCTAAACAATGAGCAGTTCTTC. Translating gives CSATGALNNEQFF.

The sample holds one count of this clonotype. V and J are TRBV9 and TRBJ1-2; D ambiguous. The CDR3 totals 16 residues. CDR1 is SGDLS and CDR2 is YYNGEE in the germline V gene. The V end was cut by 0 bases, the J end by 4 bases, with 16 bases between. The CDR3 spells CASSVGATTDVYGYTF. CDR3 coding DNA: TGTGCCAGCAGCGTAGGGGCAACGACGGATGTCTATGGCTACACCTTC.